This TCR beta chain was recovered during a study of blood T cell repertoires in COVID-19 (dated by TCRdb to the early 2020s). With respect to the entire study: Collaborator samples came from the United States, Italy and Spain and covered acute and convalescent phases of COVID-19. The material from the prospective study consisted of cDNA or gDNA derived from T cells, B-cell-depleted T cells, or PBMCs. Deeply sampled blood TCRbeta repertoires from subjects exposed to, actively infected with, or recovered from COVID-19 were included in the dataset. The repertoires were made available in a free public database intended to serve as a resource for research on the immune response to SARS-CoV-2. The samples were drawn from two sources: the first 160 participants of the ongoing ImmuneRACE study, and fewer than 1,500 subjects contributed by 6 global collaborators. The sample metadata nearly always contained a de-identified subject ID, COVID-19 status, age in years and sex. Where HLA class I and class II types were available, the types were taken from metadata supplied by the sample provider, not from assay-based typing.

About this clone: This clone's antigen is unknown. No much larger clonotype is one base removed from it; base qualities were not supplied.

The paper as a whole reports these results and caveats: The quantity of clinical and demographic metadata differed by source and by participant and was supplied without curation.

Collaborating institutions collected whole blood in K2EDTA tubes following their own protocols. For TCRbeta analysis, collaborators shipped samples in one of three forms: frozen whole blood, isolated PBMCs, or DNA extracted from either of those sample types. TCRbeta CDR3 regions were amplified from genomic DNA using the immunoSEQ Assay, a bias-controlled multiplex PCR. For the original study's pipeline: Within the assay, amplification of reference gene primers was used to estimate how many nucleated cells each sample contained. To quantify the absolute abundance of each unique TCRbeta CDR3 rearrangement, sequence reads were collapsed and filtered. For each sample, productive Simpson clonality was calculated as the square root of Simpson's diversity index across productive rearrangements. Imported from immuneACCESS, the table was reduced by TCRdb to in-frame sequences with V and J called. These copies leave out some clones; in studies compared against another copy, an unresolved V gene accounts for under half, and the cause of the remainder is not known. V and J calls and clone size are given by that table; D and trimming were obtained from the DNA. A total of tens of thousands of clones appear in this sample, less than 90% of them only once. Clones ranked in the top ten supply about 28% of the sample.

This clonotype originated in a human donor in a cohort sampled during active COVID-19. Specimen: peripheral blood.

The DNA sequence reads TGTGCCAGCAGCTTTAGCGGGAGGGTTGCAGATACGCAGTATTTT. This gives the protein CASSFSGRVADTQYF. The receptor chain draws on TRBV5-4 and TRBJ2-3, and TRBD2 aligns with 11 junction nucleotides. From the cysteine through the phenylalanine, the CDR3 covers 15 amino acids. The retained sequence is limited to the CDR3, 45 bases, with the frame set at the first base. The germline V end is reduced by 2 bases and the J end by 4 bases; junction bases left unmatched: 3. Looking up the germline V gene (reference sequence) yields CDR1 SGHNT and CDR2 YYREEE.